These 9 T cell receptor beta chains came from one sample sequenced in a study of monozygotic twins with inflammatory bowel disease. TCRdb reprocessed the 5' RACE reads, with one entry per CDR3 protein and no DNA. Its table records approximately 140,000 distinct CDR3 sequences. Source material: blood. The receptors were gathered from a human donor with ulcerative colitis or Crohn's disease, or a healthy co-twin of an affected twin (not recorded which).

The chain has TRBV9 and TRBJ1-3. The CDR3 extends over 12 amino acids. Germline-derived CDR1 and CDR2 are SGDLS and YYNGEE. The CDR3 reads CASSVGGNTIYF.

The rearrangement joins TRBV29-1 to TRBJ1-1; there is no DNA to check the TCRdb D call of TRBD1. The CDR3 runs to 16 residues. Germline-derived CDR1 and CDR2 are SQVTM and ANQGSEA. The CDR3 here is CSVERRPGQTNTEAFF.

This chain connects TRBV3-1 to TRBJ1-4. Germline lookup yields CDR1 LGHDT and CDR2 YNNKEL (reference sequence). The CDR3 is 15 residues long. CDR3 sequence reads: CASRKGPRPDGKLFF.

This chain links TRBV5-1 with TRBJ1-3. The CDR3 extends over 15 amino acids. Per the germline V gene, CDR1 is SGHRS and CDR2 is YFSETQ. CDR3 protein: CASSFHGPQANTIYF.

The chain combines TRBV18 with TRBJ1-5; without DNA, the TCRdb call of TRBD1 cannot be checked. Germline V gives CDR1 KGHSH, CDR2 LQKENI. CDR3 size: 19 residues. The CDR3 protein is CASSANPRDSHYSNQPQHF.

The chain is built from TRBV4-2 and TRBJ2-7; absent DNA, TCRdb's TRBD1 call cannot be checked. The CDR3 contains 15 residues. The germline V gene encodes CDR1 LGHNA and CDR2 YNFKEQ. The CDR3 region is CASSQAGLRGDEQYF.

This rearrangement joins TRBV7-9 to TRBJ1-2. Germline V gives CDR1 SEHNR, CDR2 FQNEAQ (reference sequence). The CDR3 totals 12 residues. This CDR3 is CASSFTEYGYTF.

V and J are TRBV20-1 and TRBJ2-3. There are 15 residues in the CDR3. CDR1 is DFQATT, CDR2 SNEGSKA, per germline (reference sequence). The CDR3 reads CSARDRTTAVDTQYF.

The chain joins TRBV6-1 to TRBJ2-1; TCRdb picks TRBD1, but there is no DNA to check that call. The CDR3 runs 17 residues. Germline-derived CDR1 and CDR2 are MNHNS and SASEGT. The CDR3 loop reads CASRGAGAAKSYNEQFF.